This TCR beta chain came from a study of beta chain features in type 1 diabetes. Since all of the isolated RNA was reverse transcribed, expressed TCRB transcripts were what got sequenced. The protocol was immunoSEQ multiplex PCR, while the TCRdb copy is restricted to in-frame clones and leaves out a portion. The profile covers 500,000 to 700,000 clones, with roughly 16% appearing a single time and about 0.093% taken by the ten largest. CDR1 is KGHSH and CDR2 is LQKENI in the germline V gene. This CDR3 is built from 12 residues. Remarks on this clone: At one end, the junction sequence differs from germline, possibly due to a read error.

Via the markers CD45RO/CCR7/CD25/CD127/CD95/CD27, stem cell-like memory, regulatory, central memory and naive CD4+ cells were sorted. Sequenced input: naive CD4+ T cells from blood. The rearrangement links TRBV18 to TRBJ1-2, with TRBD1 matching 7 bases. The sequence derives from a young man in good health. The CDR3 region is CASSNSQGQINF. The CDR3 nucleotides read TGTGCCAGCTCAAACTCACAGGGGCAGATTAACTTC.